This T cell receptor (beta chain) was documented in a study of T-cell reconstitution after alpha-beta-depleted transplantation in children. Study findings and constraints: Where alpha-beta T cells came from about two months after transplant was reportedly several hundred expanded graft clones. Hyperexpanded clones declined; after one year, newly produced T cells mostly supplied diversity. Recipient T cells and thymic progenitors that survived gave rise to the high TCRbeta diversity observed at day 60 in some patients.

This clonotype occurred a few times. Its antigen is as yet unknown. The authors prepared the TCRbeta library with unique molecular identifiers. TCRdb itself ran the PCR reads through MiXCR, one entry per CDR3 protein. This table has around 420,000 distinct CDR3 sequences, roughly 15% appearing once. The CDR3 covers 14 residues. Unmatched junction bases numbered 13, after V lost 5 bases and J lost 9 bases. V and J are TRBV12-3 or TRBV12-4 and TRBJ2-7; 7 bases agree with TRBD1. The clonotype comes from a boy less than two years old who had a stem cell transplant for Wiskott-Aldrich syndrome, so the T cells may come from the graft donor. The sequencing here drew on PBMCs, mostly from graft donor cells, taken 360 days after TCRalphabeta/CD19-depleted stem cell transplant. CDR3 sequence (DNA): TGTGCCAGCAGTCCACATCATCTACAGGGGATGCAGTACTTC. Its protein product is CASSPHHLQGMQYF.